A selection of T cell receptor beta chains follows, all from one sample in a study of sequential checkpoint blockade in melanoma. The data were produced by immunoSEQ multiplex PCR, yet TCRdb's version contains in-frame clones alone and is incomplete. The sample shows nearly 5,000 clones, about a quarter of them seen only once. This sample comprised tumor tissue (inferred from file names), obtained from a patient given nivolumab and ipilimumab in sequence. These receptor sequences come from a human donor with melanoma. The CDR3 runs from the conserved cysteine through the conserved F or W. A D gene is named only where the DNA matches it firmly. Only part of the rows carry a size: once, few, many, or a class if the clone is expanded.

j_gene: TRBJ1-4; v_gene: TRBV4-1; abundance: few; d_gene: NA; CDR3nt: TGCGCCAGCAGCCAAGAATCCAGGGTGGGAGAAAAACTGTTTTTT; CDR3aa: CASSQESRVGEKLFF
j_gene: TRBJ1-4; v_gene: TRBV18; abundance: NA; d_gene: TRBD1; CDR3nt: TGTGCCAGCTCACCCCAGGGGGCAGTGAATGAAAAACTGTTTTTT; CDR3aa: CASSPQGAVNEKLFF
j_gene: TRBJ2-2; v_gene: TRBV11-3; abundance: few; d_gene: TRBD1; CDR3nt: TGTGCCAGCAGCCTGGGACCACAGGGGTATTACACCGGGGAGCTGTTTTTT; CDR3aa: CASSLGPQGYYTGELFF
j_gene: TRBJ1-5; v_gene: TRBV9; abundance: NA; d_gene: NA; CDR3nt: TGTGCCAGCATATTAGACAGGCGTAATAATCAGCCCCAGCATTTT; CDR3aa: CASILDRRNNQPQHF
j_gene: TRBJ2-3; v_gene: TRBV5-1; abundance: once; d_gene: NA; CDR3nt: TGCGCCAGCAGCTTAATCGGGAGCACAGATACGCAGTATTTT; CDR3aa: CASSLIGSTDTQYF
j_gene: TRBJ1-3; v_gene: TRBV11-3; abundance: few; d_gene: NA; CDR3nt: TGTGCCAGCAGCACTGCGGGGGGTTCTAACACCATATATTTT; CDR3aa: CASSTAGGSNTIYF
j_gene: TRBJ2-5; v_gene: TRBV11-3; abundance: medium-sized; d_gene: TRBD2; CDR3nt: TGTGCCAGCAGCTTAATGCCTAGCGGGAAAGAGACCCAGTACTTC; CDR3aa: CASSLMPSGKETQYF
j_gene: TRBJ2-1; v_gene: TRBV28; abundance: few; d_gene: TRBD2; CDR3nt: TGTGCCAGCAGTTCGACTAGCGGGGGGGTCTACAATGAGCAGTTCTTC; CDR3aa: CASSSTSGGVYNEQFF
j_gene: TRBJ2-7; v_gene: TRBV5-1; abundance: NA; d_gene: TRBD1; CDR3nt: TGCGCCAGCAGCTTTAACAGGGGTCCCCACGAGCAGTACTTC; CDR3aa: CASSFNRGPHEQYF
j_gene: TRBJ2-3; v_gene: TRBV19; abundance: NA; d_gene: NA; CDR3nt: TGTGCCAGTAGTATTGACGCCCCCGTCAGCACAGATACGCAGTATTTT; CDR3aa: CASSIDAPVSTDTQYF
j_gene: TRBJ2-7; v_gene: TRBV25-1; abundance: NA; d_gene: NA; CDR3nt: TGTGCCACTTCGGACGTCGAATCCTACGAGCAGTACTTC; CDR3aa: CATSDVESYEQYF
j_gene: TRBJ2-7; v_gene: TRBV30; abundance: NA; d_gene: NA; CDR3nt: TGTGCCTGGAGTATGAGGGGTACCTCCTACGAGCAGTACTTC; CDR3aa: CAWSMRGTSYEQYF
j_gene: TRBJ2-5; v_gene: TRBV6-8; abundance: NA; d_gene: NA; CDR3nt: TGTGCCAGCAGTTACCGTTCCCGGGGTCAGACCCAGTACTTC; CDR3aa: CASSYRSRGQTQYF
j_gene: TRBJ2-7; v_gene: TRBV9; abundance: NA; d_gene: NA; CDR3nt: TGTGCCAGCACCGGGCAGGTGAGCTCCTACGAGCAGTACTTC; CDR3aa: CASTGQVSSYEQYF
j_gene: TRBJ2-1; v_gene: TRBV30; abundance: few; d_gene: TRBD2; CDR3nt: TGTGCCTGGAGTACGGGACTAGCGGGAGCTAATGAGCAGTTCTTC; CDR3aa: CAWSTGLAGANEQFF
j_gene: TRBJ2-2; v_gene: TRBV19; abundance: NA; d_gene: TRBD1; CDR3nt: TGTGCCAGTAGGAGGACAGGTGGTGGCGGGGAGCTGTTTTTT; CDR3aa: CASRRTGGGGELFF
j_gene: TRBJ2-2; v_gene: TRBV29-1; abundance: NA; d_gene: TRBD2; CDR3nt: TGCAGCGCCGAAAGCGGGGTGAACACCGGGGAGCTGTTTTTT; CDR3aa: CSAESGVNTGELFF
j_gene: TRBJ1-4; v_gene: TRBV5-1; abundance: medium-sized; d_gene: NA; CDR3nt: TGCGCCAGCAGCTTTGGGGGGCCTCGGGAAAAACTGTTTTTT; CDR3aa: CASSFGGPREKLFF
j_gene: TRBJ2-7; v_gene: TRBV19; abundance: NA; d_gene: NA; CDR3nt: TGTGCCAGTAGTGCTGGGGACGGCTACGAGCAGTACTTC; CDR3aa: CASSAGDGYEQYF
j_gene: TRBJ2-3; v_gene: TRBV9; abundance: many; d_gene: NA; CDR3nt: TGTGCCAGCAGCGGTCCCCGGGGTACAGATACGCAGTATTTT; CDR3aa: CASSGPRGTDTQYF
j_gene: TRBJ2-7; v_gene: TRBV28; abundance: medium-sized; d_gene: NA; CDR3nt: TGTGCCAGCAGTTTCGTCTGGCGGGACATTGAGCAGTACTTC; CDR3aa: CASSFVWRDIEQYF
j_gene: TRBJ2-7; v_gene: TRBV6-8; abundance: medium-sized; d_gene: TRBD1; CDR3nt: TGTGCCACCAGACAGGGGGGAGGACGGGAGCAGTACTTC; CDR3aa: CATRQGGGREQYF
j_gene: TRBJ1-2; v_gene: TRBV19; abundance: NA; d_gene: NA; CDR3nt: TGTGCCAGTACCCTGAGCGGGGGTTGGGGCTACACCTTC; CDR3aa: CASTLSGGWGYTF
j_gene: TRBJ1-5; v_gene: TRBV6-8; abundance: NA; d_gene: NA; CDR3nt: TGTGCCAGCAGTTACACGGTCGGGGGGCAGCCCCAGCATTTT; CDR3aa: CASSYTVGGQPQHF
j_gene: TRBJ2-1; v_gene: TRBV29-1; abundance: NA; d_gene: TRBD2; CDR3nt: TGCAGCGTTGAAGATCCGGCTAGCGGGAGGGGGGAGTTCTTC; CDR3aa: CSVEDPASGRGEFF
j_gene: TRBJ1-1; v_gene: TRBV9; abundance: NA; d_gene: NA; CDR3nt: TGTGCCAGCAGCCTTTTTGGAGCAATCACTGAAGCTTTCTTT; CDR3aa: CASSLFGAITEAFF
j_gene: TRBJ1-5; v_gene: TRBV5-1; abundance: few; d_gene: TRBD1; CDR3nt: TGCGCCAGCAGCTCGGACGGACAGGGGGTGGAGCCCCAGCATTTT; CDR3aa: CASSSDGQGVEPQHF
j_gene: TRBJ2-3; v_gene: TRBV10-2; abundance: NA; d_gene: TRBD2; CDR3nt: TGCGCCAGCAGTGATAGCGGGGAAGGAGATACGCAGTATTTT; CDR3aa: CASSDSGEGDTQYF
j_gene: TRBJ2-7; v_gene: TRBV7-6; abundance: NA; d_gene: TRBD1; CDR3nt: TGTGCCAGCAGCTACATCGACAGGGGGGTTGCCGAGCAGTACTTC; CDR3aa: CASSYIDRGVAEQYF
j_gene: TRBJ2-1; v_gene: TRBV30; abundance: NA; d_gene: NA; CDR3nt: TGTGCCTGGAGTGTACTACGGGGAGGTGAGCAGTTCTTC; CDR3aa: CAWSVLRGGEQFF
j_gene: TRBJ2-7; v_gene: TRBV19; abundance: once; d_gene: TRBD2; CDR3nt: TGTGCCAGTAGTATAATAGCGGGAGGGTCCTCGGTTTTGGAGCAGTACTTC; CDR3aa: CASSIIAGGSSVLEQYF
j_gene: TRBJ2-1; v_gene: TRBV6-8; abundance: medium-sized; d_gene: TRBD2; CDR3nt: TGTGCCAGCAGTGCTAGCGGGGGGGCCTGGCAGTTCTTC; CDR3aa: CASSASGGAWQFF
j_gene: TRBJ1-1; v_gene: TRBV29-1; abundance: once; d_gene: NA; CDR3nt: TGCAGCGCATACAGGGATCCCACTGAAGCTTTCTTT; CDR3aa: CSAYRDPTEAFF
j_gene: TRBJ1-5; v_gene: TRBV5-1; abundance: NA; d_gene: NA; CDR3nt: TGCGCCAGCAGCTTGGGGCCAGGGAGCCAGCCCCAGCATTTT; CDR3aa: CASSLGPGSQPQHF
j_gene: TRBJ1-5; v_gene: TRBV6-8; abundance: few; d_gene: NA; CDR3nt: TGTGCCAGCAGTAATCTGGGGGCGGATCAGCCCCAGCATTTT; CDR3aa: CASSNLGADQPQHF
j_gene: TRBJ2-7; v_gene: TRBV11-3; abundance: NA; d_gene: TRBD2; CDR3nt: TGTGCCAGCAGCTCCCCGACTAGCGGAGGATACGAGCAGTACTTC; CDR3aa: CASSSPTSGGYEQYF
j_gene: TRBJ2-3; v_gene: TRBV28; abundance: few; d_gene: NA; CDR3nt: TGTGCCAGCAGACGGGATGGCCTCACAGATACGCAGTATTTT; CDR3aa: CASRRDGLTDTQYF
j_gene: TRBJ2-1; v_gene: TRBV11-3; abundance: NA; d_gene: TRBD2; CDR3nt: TGTGCCAGCAGCTTGGCCCCTAGCGGGGTTAGTGAGCAGTTCTTC; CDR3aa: CASSLAPSGVSEQFF
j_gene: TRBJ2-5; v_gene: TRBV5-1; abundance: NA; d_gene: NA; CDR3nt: TGCGCCAGCAGCTTGGACAGGCTGGGGGAGACCCAGTACTTC; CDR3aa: CASSLDRLGETQYF
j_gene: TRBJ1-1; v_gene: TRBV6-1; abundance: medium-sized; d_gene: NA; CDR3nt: TGTGCCAGCAGTGAAGCGCAAATTTCTCAGGGAAGCACTGAAGCTTTCTTT; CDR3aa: CASSEAQISQGSTEAFF
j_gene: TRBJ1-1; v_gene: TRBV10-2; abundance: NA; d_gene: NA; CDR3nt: TGCGCCAGCAGGGCGGTAATAATGAACACTGAAGCTTTCTTT; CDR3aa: CASRAVIMNTEAFF
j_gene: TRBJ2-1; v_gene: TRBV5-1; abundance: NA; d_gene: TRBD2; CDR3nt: TGCGCCAGCAGTGAACAACTAGCGGGAGGAAGCAATGAGCAGTTCTTC; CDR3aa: CASSEQLAGGSNEQFF
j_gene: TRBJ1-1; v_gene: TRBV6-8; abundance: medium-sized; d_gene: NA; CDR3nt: TGTGCCAGCAGTCTTCAAAGAAACACTGAAGCTTTCTTT; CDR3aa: CASSLQRNTEAFF
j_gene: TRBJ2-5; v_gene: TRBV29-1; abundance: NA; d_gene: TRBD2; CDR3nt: TGCAGCGTAAGAGGAGGACTAGCAGGAGAGACCCAGTACTTC; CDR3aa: CSVRGGLAGETQYF
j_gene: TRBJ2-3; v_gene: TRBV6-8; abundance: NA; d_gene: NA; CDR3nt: TGTGCCAGCAGATGGGCCTTCCTGTCCACAGATACGCAGTATTTT; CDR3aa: CASRWAFLSTDTQYF
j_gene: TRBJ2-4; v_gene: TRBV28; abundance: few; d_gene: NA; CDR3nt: TGTGCCAGCAGGGGCGGCGGGACAGCCAAAAACATTCAGTACTTC; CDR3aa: CASRGGGTAKNIQYF
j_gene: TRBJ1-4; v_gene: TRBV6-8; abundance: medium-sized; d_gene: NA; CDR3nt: TGTGCCAGCAGTTACTTTACCGGCGGGCCAACTAATGAAAAACTGTTTTTT; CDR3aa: CASSYFTGGPTNEKLFF
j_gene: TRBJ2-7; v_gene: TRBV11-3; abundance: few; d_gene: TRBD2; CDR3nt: TGTGCCAGCAGCCCCTCTAGCGGGAGGGGGTACGAGCAGTACTTC; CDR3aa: CASSPSSGRGYEQYF
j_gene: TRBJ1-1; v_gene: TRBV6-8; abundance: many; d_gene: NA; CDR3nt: TGTGCCATCTCTGAGGGGGACACTGAAGCTTTCTTT; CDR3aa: CAISEGDTEAFF
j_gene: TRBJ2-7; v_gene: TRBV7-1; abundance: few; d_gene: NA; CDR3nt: TGTGCCAGCAGCTTCAGTGAGGGTTACGAGCAGTACTTC; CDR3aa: CASSFSEGYEQYF